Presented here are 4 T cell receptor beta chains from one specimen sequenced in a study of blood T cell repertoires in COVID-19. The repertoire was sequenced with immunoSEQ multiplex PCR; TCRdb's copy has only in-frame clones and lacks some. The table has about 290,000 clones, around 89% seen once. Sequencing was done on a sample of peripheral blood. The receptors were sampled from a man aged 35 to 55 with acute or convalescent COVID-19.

CDR3 amino acids: CASSLDSSGYTF. The CDR3 DNA follows: TGTGCCAGCAGCTTGGACAGCTCGGGCTACACCTTC. The chain joins TRBV5-4 to TRBJ1-2; no clear D gene. V was cut by 0 bases and J by 8 bases, with 8 bases left in between. The CDR3 is made up of 12 amino acids. The germline V gene has CDR1 SGHNT and CDR2 YYREEE (reference sequence).

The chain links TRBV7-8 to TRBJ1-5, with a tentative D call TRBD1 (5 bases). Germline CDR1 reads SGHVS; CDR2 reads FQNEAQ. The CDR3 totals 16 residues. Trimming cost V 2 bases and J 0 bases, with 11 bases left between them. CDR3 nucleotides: TGTGCCAGCAGCTTATATTCGGGGGTTAGCAATCAGCCCCAGCATTTT. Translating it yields CASSLYSGVSNQPQHF.

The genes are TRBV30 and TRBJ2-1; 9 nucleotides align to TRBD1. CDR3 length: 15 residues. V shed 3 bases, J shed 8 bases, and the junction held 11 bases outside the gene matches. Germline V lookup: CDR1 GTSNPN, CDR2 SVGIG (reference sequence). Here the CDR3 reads CAWRKTGGFYDEQFF. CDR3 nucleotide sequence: TGTGCCTGGAGGAAAACAGGGGGCTTTTACGATGAGCAGTTCTTC.

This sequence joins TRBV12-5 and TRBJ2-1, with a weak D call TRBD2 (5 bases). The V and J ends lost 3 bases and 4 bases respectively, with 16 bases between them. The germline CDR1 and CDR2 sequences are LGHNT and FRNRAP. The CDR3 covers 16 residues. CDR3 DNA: TGTGCTAGTGGTTTAATATCACAGCGGAGGTACAATGAGCAGTTCTTC. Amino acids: CASGLISQRRYNEQFF.